The 28 T cell receptor beta chains presented below share a single source sample, sequenced in a study of blood T cell repertoires in COVID-19. Clones were read by immunoSEQ multiplex PCR, and TCRdb kept only the in-frame ones, dropping some. The table has 160,000 or so clones, around 81% seen once. Source material: peripheral blood. The receptor source for this set is a man in his 60s with active or convalescent COVID-19.

V usage is TRBV3-1 (or the pseudogene TRBV3-2) and J usage is TRBJ1-2; 7 bases align to TRBD1. Germline V lookup: CDR1 LGHDT, CDR2 YNNKEL (reference sequence). The CDR3 contains 14 residues. V shed 6 bases, J shed 3 bases, and the junction held 7 bases outside the gene matches. The CDR3 sequence: CASRLNTGDYGYTF. The CDR3 bases are TGTGCCAGCAGACTCAATACAGGGGACTATGGCTACACCTTC.

The V gene is TRBV28, the J gene TRBJ1-4, with unresolved D. This CDR3 is 16 amino acids long. Germline loops: CDR1 MDHEN, CDR2 SYDVKM. With 5 bases removed from V and 0 bases from J, the gap between germline ends came to 13 bases. CDR3 residues: CASSQIRLATNEKLFF. The DNA for the CDR3 is TGTGCCAGCAGTCAAATTAGACTTGCAACTAATGAAAAACTGTTTTTT. The whole variable domain, remainder taken from reference TRBV28 and TRBJ1-4, is DVKVTQSSRYLVKRTGEKVFLECVQDMDHENMFWYRQDPGLGLRLIYFSYDVKMKEKGDIPEGYSVSREKKERFSLILESASTNQTSMYLCASSQIRLATNEKLFFGSGTQLSVL.

This chain's CDR3 is CASSMTRTDLYGYTF. As DNA, the CDR3 is TGTGCCAGTAGTATGACACGGACAGACCTCTATGGCTACACCTTC. J is TRBJ1-2 and V is TRBV19; D may be TRBD1 (6 bases). The CDR3 consists of 15 residues. Trimming stripped 3 bases from V and 4 bases from J, with 15 bases between. Per germline, CDR1 LNHDA and CDR2 SQIVND (reference sequence).

V and J are TRBV14 and TRBJ2-1; D not resolved. V was pared by 1 base and J by 3 bases, with 13 bases between. The CDR3 is 16 residues long. Germline CDR1 is SGHDN and CDR2 is FVKESK. The CDR3 DNA is TGTGCCAGCAGCCAAGGCGGCGGTAGTTTCTACAATGAGCAGTTCTTC. Protein: CASSQGGGSFYNEQFF.

The V call is TRBV27, the J call TRBJ1-1; TRBD1 is a possible D gene (6 bases). This CDR3 is built from 12 residues. Germline V gene lookup returns CDR1 MNHEY and CDR2 SMNVEV (reference sequence). V shed 10 bases and J shed 9 bases, with 18 bases lying between them. The CDR3 loop is CATSSRQGKAFF. The DNA for the CDR3 is TGTGCCACCAGCTCTCGGCAGGGGAAAGCTTTCTTT.

Only a few counts were recorded for this clone. The chain is built from TRBV27 and TRBJ2-7; 9 nucleotides agree with TRBD1. Germline V lookup: CDR1 MNHEY, CDR2 SMNVEV (reference sequence). This CDR3 has 13 amino acids. Unmatched junction bases numbered 6, after V lost 7 bases and J lost 5 bases. This CDR3 is CASTRTGAHEQYF. The CDR3 DNA reads as TGTGCCAGCACTAGGACAGGGGCTCACGAGCAGTACTTC.

The chain couples TRBV19 to TRBJ2-3; D might be TRBD1 (5 bases). This CDR3 contains 15 residues. V was clipped by 3 bases and J by 2 bases, with 12 bases between them. CDR1 LNHDA and CDR2 SQIVND come from the germline V gene (reference sequence). The CDR3: CASSIRAAPTDTQYF. CDR3 DNA sequence: TGTGCCAGTAGTATCAGGGCAGCCCCCACAGATACGCAGTATTTT. The full variable domain, completed using reference TRBV19 and TRBJ2-3, is DGGITQSPKYLFRKEGQNVTLSCEQNLNHDAMYWYRQDPGQGLRLIYYSQIVNDFQKGDIAEGYSVSREKKESFPLTVTSAQKNPTAFYLCASSIRAAPTDTQYFGPGTRLTVL.

CDR3 region: CASSLGLGTYEQYF. In DNA, the CDR3 is TGTGCCAGCAGTCTCGGACTGGGAACCTACGAGCAGTACTTC. The chain is built from TRBV27 and TRBJ2-7; a weak D match, TRBD2 (5 bases). V was clipped by 5 bases and J by 2 bases, with 13 bases between them. The CDR3 is made up of 14 amino acids. CDR1 MNHEY and CDR2 SMNVEV come from the germline V gene (reference sequence).

This chain joins TRBV3-1 (or the pseudogene TRBV3-2) and TRBJ2-3; 11 bases agree with TRBD2. The CDR3 runs to 15 residues. Unmatched junction bases numbered 6, after V lost 4 bases and J lost 6 bases. Germline V gives CDR1 LGHDT, CDR2 YNNKEL (reference sequence). The CDR3 DNA reads TGTGCCAGCAGCCCGACTAGCGGGGAGCGGGATACGCAGTATTTT. This codes for CASSPTSGERDTQYF.

This clone came up once. This chain connects TRBV7-3 to TRBJ1-2; D not certain. This CDR3 has 13 residues. Germline V CDR1 and CDR2: SGHTA, FQGTGA. Trimming shortened V by 5 bases and J by 4 bases, and 11 bases separated the two germline ends. The CDR3 reads CASSKDSGYGYTF. CDR3 sequence (DNA): TGTGCCAGCAGCAAGGACTCGGGCTATGGCTACACCTTC.

This chain links TRBV5-4 with TRBJ1-2, with 7 nucleotides matching TRBD1. CDR3 length: 15 amino acids. V trimming: 3 bases; J trimming: 5 bases; junction bases outside the gene matches: 10. Germline V CDR1 and CDR2: SGHNT, YYREEE (reference sequence). The CDR3 region is CASSWGQNPGYGYTF. The CDR3 DNA follows: TGTGCCAGCAGCTGGGGACAGAATCCAGGGTATGGCTACACCTTC. The entire variable domain, with the rest obtained from reference TRBV5-4 and TRBJ1-2, is as follows: ETGVTQSPTHLIKTRGQQVTLRCSSQSGHNTVSWYQQALGQGPQFIFQYYREEENGRGNFPPRFSGLQFPNYSSELNVNALELDDSALYLCASSWGQNPGYGYTFGSGTRLTVV.

CDR3 protein: CASSVEETEHNEQFF. In DNA form, the CDR3 reads TGTGCCAGCAGCGTAGAAGAGACTGAGCACAATGAGCAGTTCTTC. The chain combines TRBV9 with TRBJ2-1, with D uncertain. The V end lost 0 bases, the J end lost 5 bases, and 12 bases lay between the germline ends. Germline V gives CDR1 SGDLS, CDR2 YYNGEE. The CDR3 extends over 15 amino acids.

This clone was detected once. The chain employs TRBV27 and TRBJ1-2; D not resolved. The V and J ends lost 7 bases and 0 bases respectively, with 15 bases between them. Germline lookup yields CDR1 MNHEY and CDR2 SMNVEV (reference sequence). The CDR3 spans 15 residues. CDR3 nucleotide sequence: TGTGCCAGCACCTCGGCCGCCGGAGCTAACTATGGCTACACCTTC. Its protein is CASTSAAGANYGYTF.

This clone has a single count. The chain uses TRBV6-6 and TRBJ2-7; D is uncertain. V was cut by 4 bases and J by 3 bases, with 10 bases left in between. The CDR3 is 13 residues long. The germline V gene has CDR1 MNHNY and CDR2 SVGAGI (reference sequence). DNA for the CDR3: TGTGCCAGCAGTTGGGCCGAAGACTACGAGCAGTACTTC. Its protein is CASSWAEDYEQYF.

This clone has only one observation. V and J are TRBV2 and TRBJ1-1; D gene ambiguous. Germline CDR1 is SNHLY and CDR2 is FYNNEI. The CDR3 has 14 amino acids. Trimming cost V 2 bases and J 0 bases, with 7 bases left between them. The CDR3 DNA is TGTGCCAGCAGTGAACGGGTTGTGAACACTGAAGCTTTCTTT. This sequence encodes CASSERVVNTEAFF.

This sequence joins TRBV29-1 and TRBJ1-1, with 8 nucleotides matching TRBD1. The V gene's germline CDR1 is SQVTM and CDR2 ANQGSEA. The CDR3 loop spans 14 amino acids. V lost 6 bases to trimming and J lost 3 bases; unmatched junction nucleotides: 9. The CDR3 sequence: CSVPRTGMDTEAFF. For the CDR3, the DNA is TGCAGCGTCCCCAGGACAGGGATGGACACTGAAGCTTTCTTT.

This chain links TRBV10-3 with TRBJ2-7, with 7 bases aligning to TRBD2. V was pared by 6 bases and J by 2 bases, with 7 bases of the junction left unmatched. The CDR3 is 14 residues long. Germline-derived CDR1 and CDR2 are ENHRY and SYGVKD. CDR3 loop: CAIRATGGTYEQYF. CDR3 in DNA: TGTGCCATCAGAGCCACGGGAGGCACCTACGAGCAGTACTTC.

V and J are TRBV3-1 (or the pseudogene TRBV3-2) and TRBJ2-3; the match to TRBD1 covers 7 bases. The CDR3 consists of 15 residues. Germline CDR1 is LGHDT and CDR2 is YNNKEL (reference sequence). V lost 1 base and J lost 6; bases outside the gene matches: 7. The CDR3 DNA sequence: TGTGCCAGCAGCCAAGGGACAGGAGGCCTCGATACGCAGTATTTT. Amino acid sequence: CASSQGTGGLDTQYF.

The chain employs TRBV7-9 and TRBJ1-4, with 7 nucleotides matching TRBD1. Trimming at V came to 5 bases and at J to 5 bases, leaving 5 bases not matched to a gene. The CDR3 consists of 14 residues. The germline V gene encodes CDR1 SEHNR and CDR2 FQNEAQ (reference sequence). CDR3 DNA sequence: TGTGCCAGCAGCCCGGGACAGAGGAATGAAAAACTGTTTTTT. Translation: CASSPGQRNEKLFF.

The chain couples TRBV15 to TRBJ1-1; D is uncertain. Per the germline V gene, CDR1 is LNHNV and CDR2 is YYDKDF (reference sequence). Trimming took 0 bases from V and 1 from J, leaving 12 bases between them. This CDR3 has 16 amino acids. DNA for the CDR3: TGTGCCACCAGCAGAGATTGGAGTTTAGGGAACACTGAAGCTTTCTTT. Translation: CATSRDWSLGNTEAFF.

This sequence joins TRBV6-5 and TRBJ1-5, with D perhaps TRBD1 (6 bases). Germline V gene sequence: CDR1 MNHEY, CDR2 SVGAGI. Trimming left V 8 bases short and J 1 base short, with 9 bases between. This CDR3 comprises 13 residues. The CDR3: CASRGTSNQPQHF. Here the CDR3 DNA reads TGTGCCAGCCGAGGGACAAGCAATCAGCCCCAGCATTTT.

The chain links TRBV29-1 to TRBJ1-2; 8 positions match TRBD1. V dropped 6 bases and J dropped 4; count of bases not matched to a gene: 7. The CDR3 has 13 residues. Germline CDR1 and CDR2: SQVTM and ANQGSEA. The CDR3 loop is CSVGQGGGYGYTF. The CDR3 DNA reads as TGCAGCGTCGGACAGGGAGGGGGCTATGGCTACACCTTC.

This chain uses TRBV5-6 with TRBJ1-6, with 8 bases that match TRBD1. CDR1 and CDR2 (germline): SGHDT, YYEEEE. V was pared by 6 bases and J by 6 bases, with 11 bases of the junction left unmatched. This CDR3 is built from 16 residues. DNA of the CDR3: TGTGCCAGCACCCGCGGGGGCAGGGGGCTTAATTCACCCCTCCACTTT. It encodes CASTRGGRGLNSPLHF.

This chain uses TRBV6-6 with TRBJ2-1, with 8 bases fitting TRBD2. V lost 5 bases and J lost 0; bases outside the gene matches: 9. Germline assignment: CDR1 MNHNY and CDR2 SVGAGI (reference sequence). The CDR3 length is 17 residues. This chain's CDR3 is CASSPFPGGSSYNEQFF. The CDR3 DNA reads TGTGCCAGCAGTCCCTTCCCGGGGGGGAGCTCCTACAATGAGCAGTTCTTC.

The rearrangement joins TRBV28 to TRBJ2-7; D call uncertain. Germline-derived CDR1 and CDR2 are MDHEN and SYDVKM. This CDR3 has 15 amino acids. V was pared by 6 bases and J by 5 bases, with 20 bases between. CDR3: CASSPVERVLHEQYF. The CDR3, as DNA: TGTGCCAGCAGCCCGGTCGAGCGAGTTCTCCACGAGCAGTACTTC.

The V gene is TRBV5-1, the J gene TRBJ2-2; 7 bases match TRBD2. The length of the CDR3 is 16 residues. The junction had 8 bases not matched to a gene; V was cut back by 4 bases and J by 2 bases. Germline V gene lookup returns CDR1 SGHRS and CDR2 YFSETQ. The CDR3 protein is CASSDPSGGNTGELFF. The CDR3 DNA sequence: TGCGCCAGCAGCGATCCTAGCGGAGGAAACACCGGGGAGCTGTTTTTT.

The V and J genes are TRBV18 and TRBJ2-1; D perhaps matches TRBD1 (5 bases). This CDR3 spans 15 amino acids. CDR1 KGHSH and CDR2 LQKENI come from the germline V gene. V was clipped by 5 bases and J by 3 bases, with 14 bases between them. The DNA of the CDR3 is TGTGCCAGCTCAATTCTCGGCAGGGACTACAATGAGCAGTTCTTC. This gives the protein CASSILGRDYNEQFF.

V and J are TRBV2 and TRBJ2-5, with D possibly matching TRBD2 (7 bases). CDR1 is SNHLY and CDR2 is FYNNEI in the germline V gene. The CDR3 contains 17 residues. Between the trimmed V and J ends, which lost 0 bases and 1 base, there was a span of 15 bases. CDR3: CASSEALRAGAQETQYF. For the CDR3, the DNA is TGTGCCAGCAGTGAAGCGCTTCGGGCGGGGGCCCAAGAGACCCAGTACTTC.